This TCR beta chain was captured in a study of blood T cell repertoires in COVID-19. CDR1 LGHNA and CDR2 YSLEER come from the germline V gene. V lost 0 bases and J lost 4, with 15 bases in between. The CDR3 extends over 16 amino acids. The table came from immunoSEQ multiplex PCR; TCRdb's copy has only in-frame clones and leaves some out. The profile covers approximately 220,000 clones, with 88% appearing a single time and roughly 2.7% taken by the ten largest. This sequence was found in a woman aged 30 to 39 who had recovered from COVID-19. The rearrangement links TRBV4-3 to TRBJ1-1; D perhaps matches TRBD1 (5 bases). Sequences were obtained from PBMCs or T cells enriched from blood (not recorded which). The CDR3 spells CASSQDHGPGLTEAFF. CDR3 in DNA: TGCGCCAGCAGCCAAGATCACGGACCAGGGCTCACTGAAGCTTTCTTT.